Below, one TCR beta chain is given with its context. The CDR3 is 13 amino acids. Between the trimmed V and J ends, which lost 3 bases and 7 bases, there was a span of 12 bases. These data are taken from a study of blood T cell repertoires in COVID-19. Study-level information: COVID-19 samples from acute and convalescent phases originated in the United States, Italy and Spain.

Individuals drawn from 24 US areas were roughly 18 to 95 years old. Symptom resolution, clearance, or two negative PCRs marked donors in Cohort 3 as recovered. Original analysis: It was from reference gene primer amplification that nucleated cell counts were estimated. Measured with immunoSEQ multiplex PCR; TCRdb has only the in-frame clones, and not every one. That table furnishes V, J and clone size, whereas the DNA furnished D and trimming. The sample includes 250,000 to 400,000 clones, 80% to 90% of them seen just once. The sequenced sample was PBMCs or T cells enriched from blood (not recorded which). The TCR originated in a woman younger than 45 who had recovered from COVID-19. The chain couples TRBV12-3 or TRBV12-4 to TRBJ1-1; D gene uncertain. CDR3 loop: CASSFFRVDEAFF. The CDR3 nucleotides are TGTGCCAGCAGTTTCTTTCGGGTAGATGAAGCTTTCTTT.